The 25 T cell receptor beta chains in this list originate from one sample, sequenced in a study of blood T cell repertoires in COVID-19 (dated by TCRdb to 2018 to 2021). Library preparation used the immunoSEQ multiplex PCR assay. This immuneACCESS table, as held by TCRdb, lists in-frame sequences with V and J called but not all clones. Of the missing ones, under half trace to an unresolved V gene in checked studies; the others have no known cause. For this sample there are approximately 450,000 clones; 85% to 90% appear just once. Jointly, the top ten make up 1.1% of the sample. Sequencing input: PBMCs or T cells enriched from blood (not recorded which). The receptors originated from a man aged 30 to 39 who had recovered from COVID-19.

CDR3 nucleotide sequence: TGTGCCAGCAGCATCGAGACAGGGGAACTTTTTAGTCCCTACGAGCAGTACTTC. Translated, it gives CASSIETGELFSPYEQYF. V is TRBV7-9 and J is TRBJ2-7; TRBD1 matches at 8 bases. Unmatched junction bases numbered 17, after V lost 5 bases and J lost 2 bases. CDR3 length equals 18 residues. CDR1 SEHNR and CDR2 FQNEAQ come from the germline V gene (reference sequence).

This CDR3 is CASSLSLSPLHF. The CDR3 nucleotides are TGTGCCAGCAGCTTATCCCTTTCACCCCTCCACTTT. The chain joins TRBV7-9 to TRBJ1-6, with D uncertain. The CDR3 length is 12 residues. Germline V gives CDR1 SEHNR, CDR2 FQNEAQ (reference sequence). The germline V and J ends were trimmed by 2 bases and 9 bases, with 5 bases remaining between them.

This clone was seen only once. This chain joins TRBV7-2 and TRBJ2-7; 8 nucleotides line up with TRBD2. The CDR3 has 15 residues. Trimming cost V 3 bases and J 0 bases; bases outside gene matches: 4. CDR1 is SGHTA, CDR2 FQGNSA, per germline. The CDR3, as DNA: TGTGCCAGCAGCTTTACTAGCGGTAGCTCCTACGAGCAGTACTTC. Translating it yields CASSFTSGSSYEQYF.

This chain uses TRBV24-1 with TRBJ2-7; D may be TRBD2 (6 bases). This CDR3 region has 12 residues. V lost 5 bases and J 7 bases, leaving 11 bases between the germline ends. Germline assignment: CDR1 KGHDR and CDR2 SFDVKD. The CDR3 reads CATSGPSEEQYF. The CDR3 DNA follows: TGTGCCACCAGTGGGCCTAGCGAAGAGCAGTACTTC.

This clone is a singleton in its sample. The V gene is TRBV28, the J gene TRBJ1-5; D may be TRBD1 (6 bases). Germline V gene sequence: CDR1 MDHEN, CDR2 SYDVKM. There are 13 residues in the CDR3. Trimming removed 10 bases from V and 3 bases from J, with 13 bases in between. Here the CDR3 DNA reads TGTGCCACCACGACAGGAGACAATCAGCCCCAGCATTTT. This translates into CATTTGDNQPQHF.

V gene TRBV29-1 combines with J gene TRBJ1-2, with D hard to call. Between the trimmed V and J ends, which lost 7 bases and 1 base, there was a span of 13 bases. Germline V lookup: CDR1 SQVTM, CDR2 ANQGSEA. The length of the CDR3 is 13 residues. CDR3 residues: CSGSRGINYGYTF. CDR3 nucleotides: TGCAGCGGTTCGAGAGGGATTAACTATGGCTACACCTTC.

The V call is TRBV4-1, the J call TRBJ1-2; D ambiguous. CDR3 size: 14 residues. Looked up from germline, CDR1 is MGHRA and CDR2 is YSYEKL. Trimming left V 1 base short and J 2 bases short, with 8 bases between. The CDR3 DNA sequence: TGCGCCAGCAGCCAAGTTCAGGCGAACTATGGCTACACCTTC. Its translation: CASSQVQANYGYTF.

The chain recombines TRBV7-9 with TRBJ2-7; a possible D gene is TRBD2 (5 bases). Germline CDR1 is SEHNR and CDR2 is FQNEAQ (reference sequence). V lost 3 bases to trimming and J lost 1 base, with 13 bases between them. This CDR3 is 15 amino acids long. CDR3 protein: CASSLGSDKSYEQYF. CDR3 nucleotide sequence: TGTGCCAGCAGCTTGGGGAGTGACAAATCCTACGAGCAGTACTTC. Full variable domain (missing parts from reference TRBV7-9 and TRBJ2-7): DTGVSQNPRHKITKRGQNVTFRCDPISEHNRLYWYRQTLGQGPEFLTYFQNEAQLEKSRLLSDRFSAERPKGSFSTLEIQRTEQGDSAMYLCASSLGSDKSYEQYFGPGTRLTVT.

The chain is built from TRBV5-1 and TRBJ2-1, with 10 bases that match TRBD1. The CDR3 spans 18 residues. Per the germline V gene, CDR1 is SGHRS and CDR2 is YFSETQ. The trim removed 4 bases at V and 4 bases at J, leaving 14 bases unmatched. The CDR3 is CASSPGQGQRVGYNEQFF. The DNA for the CDR3 is TGCGCCAGCAGCCCGGGACAGGGGCAGCGGGTGGGGTACAATGAGCAGTTCTTC.

V is TRBV7-9 and J is TRBJ2-5; a possible D gene is TRBD1 (5 bases). Germline loops: CDR1 SEHNR, CDR2 FQNEAQ (reference sequence). The CDR3 has 14 residues. The ends were cut back, 5 bases at V and 7 bases at J, with 17 bases in the middle. For the CDR3, the DNA is TGTGCCAGCAGCCCTCAGACAGCCACCCCGACCCAGTACTTC. Translated: CASSPQTATPTQYF.

CDR3 loop: CATFTGTDPIGEQYF. The CDR3 bases are TGTGCCACCTTTACCGGGACAGATCCCATTGGAGAGCAGTACTTC. The rearrangement joins TRBV10-3 to TRBJ2-7; TRBD1 agrees at 7 bases. There are 15 residues in the CDR3. Germline V gene lookup returns CDR1 ENHRY and CDR2 SYGVKD. With V trimmed by 10 bases and J by 7 bases, 19 bases remained unmatched.

This clone has a handful of counts. This sequence joins TRBV11-2 and TRBJ1-1; 9 bases agree with TRBD1. Germline lookup yields CDR1 SGHAT and CDR2 FQNNGV. J gave up 10 bases and V 5 bases, and 8 bases lay outside the gene matches. The CDR3 is 13 amino acids. Here the CDR3 DNA reads TGTGCCAGCAGCCGTGACAGGGGGTCTCCAGCTTTCTTT. Residues: CASSRDRGSPAFF.

The rearrangement joins TRBV10-3 to TRBJ2-7; the D gene is possibly TRBD2 (6 bases). The germline gives CDR1 ENHRY, CDR2 SYGVKD. CDR3 length equals 13 residues. The V end was cut by 6 bases, the J end by 5 bases, with 14 bases between. The DNA for the CDR3 is TGTGCCATCAGACCGGGGGTGGGGGACGAGCAGTACTTC. This codes for CAIRPGVGDEQYF.

The chain links TRBV6-5 to TRBJ2-7; maybe TRBD2 (5 bases). Germline values: CDR1 MNHEY, CDR2 SVGAGI. This CDR3 region has 14 residues. V dropped 2 bases and J dropped 5 bases, with 13 bases sitting between them. In nucleotides, the CDR3 is TGTGCCAGCAGTTACCTGGGCCCGGAGGACGAGCAGTACTTC. This codes for CASSYLGPEDEQYF.

The rearrangement joins TRBV21-1 to TRBJ1-3; the table's D call TRBD1 went unverified against the DNA. TRBV21-1 is deemed a pseudogene. The CDR3 runs to 18 residues. CDR3: CASSKFLGLGQLGNTIYF. As DNA, the CDR3 is TGTGCCAGCAGCAAATTTTTGGGGTTAGGACAGCTAGGAAACACCATATATTTT.

A single count supports this clone. The chain links TRBV19 to TRBJ1-2, with D hard to call. V dropped 1 base and J dropped 4 bases, with 13 bases sitting between them. CDR3 length equals 15 residues. Germline CDR1 is LNHDA and CDR2 is SQIVND (reference sequence). The DNA for the CDR3 is TGTGCCAGTAGTATAGTAAACACGGGAGTCTATGGCTACACCTTC. It encodes CASSIVNTGVYGYTF.

The chain carries TRBV5-1 and TRBJ2-1; 10 bases are a match to TRBD2. J gave up 15 bases and V 4 bases, and 10 bases lay outside the gene matches. This CDR3 has 13 amino acids. CDR1 and CDR2 from the germline V gene are SGHRS and YFSETQ. CDR3 in DNA: TGCGCCAGCAGCCTGTACGGGACTAGCGATGGGTTCTTC. Amino acids: CASSLYGTSDGFF. Looking up the rest from reference TRBV5-1 and TRBJ2-1 gives the full variable domain: KAGVTQTPRYLIKTRGQQVTLSCSPISGHRSVSWYQQTPGQGLQFLFEYFSETQRNKGNFPGRFSGRQFSNSRSEMNVSTLELGDSALYLCASSLYGTSDGFFGPGTRLTVL.

The chain couples TRBV5-3 to TRBJ2-7, with D perhaps TRBD1 (6 bases). TRBV5-3 belongs to the ORF category, with a function that is uncertain. CDR3 size: 18 residues. The V gene lost 5 bases and the J gene lost 3 bases, with 27 bases spanning the gap. CDR3 sequence reads: CARRLRDIPPTYYYEQYF. The CDR3 region has the DNA TGTGCCAGAAGACTCCGGGACATACCGCCGACCTATTACTACGAGCAGTACTTC.

This sequence joins TRBV4-1 and TRBJ2-7, with a weak D call TRBD2 (5 bases). The V gene's germline CDR1 is MGHRA and CDR2 YSYEKL. V lost 4 bases, J lost 2 bases, and 12 bases lay in between. This CDR3 is built from 14 residues. CDR3 DNA: TGCGCCAGCAGCCCGACGGACGGGACCTACGAGCAGTACTTC. It specifies CASSPTDGTYEQYF.

The gene calls are TRBV3-1 (or the pseudogene TRBV3-2) and TRBJ2-5; D ambiguous. CDR1 is LGHDT and CDR2 is YNNKEL in the germline V gene (reference sequence). The CDR3 has 14 residues. Trimming took off 0 bases at V and 2 bases at J, with 7 bases between the two ends. Here the CDR3 DNA reads TGTGCCAGCAGCCAAGAATACAGTCAAGAGACCCAGTACTTC. It is translated as CASSQEYSQETQYF.

The DNA of the CDR3 is TGTGCCAGCAGTCGGACTAGCGGGAGTTATACGCAGTATTTT. This gives the protein CASSRTSGSYTQYF. This chain connects TRBV6-2 or TRBV6-3 to TRBJ2-3; 13 bases are a match to TRBD2. Germline CDR1 MNHEY, CDR2 SVGEGT. Unmatched junction bases numbered 3, after V lost 5 bases and J lost 7 bases. This CDR3 spans 14 amino acids.

Worth noting for this clone: Mismatch with germline at one junction end may stem from a read error. The V call is TRBV5-3, the J call TRBJ2-7; D may be TRBD2 (6 bases). TRBV5-3 is noted as an ORF with a role that remains uncertain. The CDR3 is made up of 15 amino acids. CDR3 region: CVRSFARGNTYEQYF. The CDR3 DNA sequence: TGTGTCAGAAGCTTCGCTCGCGGGAACACCTACGAGCAGTACTTC.

The genes are TRBV7-9 and TRBJ2-7; D is perhaps TRBD1 (5 bases). Germline loops: CDR1 SEHNR, CDR2 FQNEAQ (reference sequence). Trimming took off 4 bases at V and 4 bases at J, with 11 bases between the two ends. The CDR3 runs to 13 residues. DNA for the CDR3: TGTGCCAGCAGCTCCGCAGGGTGGTACGAGCAGTACTTC. The encoded protein is CASSSAGWYEQYF. Together with reference TRBV7-9 and TRBJ2-7, the CDR3 gives the full variable domain: DTGVSQNPRHKITKRGQNVTFRCDPISEHNRLYWYRQTLGQGPEFLTYFQNEAQLEKSRLLSDRFSAERPKGSFSTLEIQRTEQGDSAMYLCASSSAGWYEQYFGPGTRLTVT.

The V and J genes are TRBV28 and TRBJ1-1; TRBD1 matches at 9 bases. CDR3 length: 21 residues. The V gene's germline CDR1 is MDHEN and CDR2 SYDVKM. The junction had 26 bases not matched to a gene; V was cut back by 6 bases and J by 3 bases. The CDR3 DNA is TGTGCCAGCAGATCTTCTTATAAACTAAGACAGGGGGGGCTTGATTACACTGAAGCTTTCTTT. This encodes CASRSSYKLRQGGLDYTEAFF.

This sequence joins TRBV11-2 and TRBJ2-7; 8 positions match TRBD2. Trimming at V came to 10 bases and at J to 4 bases, leaving 15 bases not matched to a gene. The CDR3 has 15 residues. CDR1 is SGHAT, CDR2 FQNNGV, per germline. As DNA, the CDR3 is TGTGCCACCACCCCGGGAGCGGGAGCGGGGTACGAGCAGTACTTC. Amino acids: CATTPGAGAGYEQYF. The full variable domain, rest sourced from reference TRBV11-2 and TRBJ2-7, is EAGVAQSPRYKIIEKRQSVAFWCNPISGHATLYWYQQILGQGPKLLIQFQNNGVVDDSQLPKDRFSAERLKGVDSTLKIQPAKLEDSAVYLCATTPGAGAGYEQYFGPGTRLTVT.